This T cell receptor (beta chain) was captured in a study of Ad26.COV2.S vaccination and SARS-CoV-2 variants. As for the study in general: Recipients of Ad26.COV2.S got it intramuscularly, once or twice 56 days apart. Regarding the study as a whole: Estimates derived from TCR breadth and depth analyses may have underestimated total T cell responses. The placebo group had lower spike-specific TCR breadth than the vaccine recipients did. With respect to non-spike TCR breadth, vaccine and placebo recipients were similar.

As concerns this clone: What it binds is not known.

CDR3 length: 17 amino acids. Per germline, CDR1 SGHRS and CDR2 YFSETQ. Trimming removed 2 bases at V and 0 bases at J, with 17 bases between. Profiled with immunoSEQ multiplex PCR; TCRdb holds only in-frame clones, not every one. The data show more than 300,000 clones, approximately 86% seen once. Treatment indicated: roughly 19 received Ad26.COV2.S at low or high dose, single or two shots; five or six received placebo; per-sample allocation not given. On day 63 after the first injection, vaccine and placebo recipients gave samples. This TCR was recovered from a person aged 18-65 years who received the Ad26.COV2.S COVID-19 vaccine or a placebo. The sample consisted of peripheral blood, taken in a trial of Ad26.COV2.S vaccine versus placebo. The chain couples TRBV5-1 to TRBJ1-1; D is unresolved. CDR3 bases: TGCGCCAGCAGCTTCGGGAGTTCGCAGTTAATGAACACTGAAGCTTTCTTT. Its translation is CASSFGSSQLMNTEAFF.